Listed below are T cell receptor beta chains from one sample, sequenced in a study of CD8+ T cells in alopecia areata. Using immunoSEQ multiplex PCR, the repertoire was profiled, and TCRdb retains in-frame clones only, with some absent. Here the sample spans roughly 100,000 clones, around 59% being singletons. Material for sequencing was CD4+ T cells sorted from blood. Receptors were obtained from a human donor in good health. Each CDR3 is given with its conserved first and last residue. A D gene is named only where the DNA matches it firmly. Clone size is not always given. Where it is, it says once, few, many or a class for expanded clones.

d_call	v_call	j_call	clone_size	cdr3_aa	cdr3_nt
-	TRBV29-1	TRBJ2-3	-	CSVGRPSTDTQYF	TGCAGCGTGGGCAGGCCTAGCACAGATACGCAGTATTTT
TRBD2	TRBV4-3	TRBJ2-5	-	CASSLGLAGGSQETQYF	TGCGCCAGCAGCCTGGGACTAGCGGGGGGGAGCCAAGAGACCCAGTACTTC
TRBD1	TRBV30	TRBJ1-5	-	CAWSRMGQGWSNQPQHF	TGTGCCTGGAGTAGAATGGGACAGGGATGGAGCAATCAGCCCCAGCATTTT
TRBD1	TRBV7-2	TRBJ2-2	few	CASSSSTGGTGELFF	TGTGCCAGCAGCTCGTCGACAGGGGGCACCGGGGAGCTGTTTTTT
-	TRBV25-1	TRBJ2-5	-	CASSDAVLEETQYF	TGTGCCAGCAGTGATGCCGTATTGGAAGAGACCCAGTACTTC
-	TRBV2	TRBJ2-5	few	CASSGLFTQYF	TGTGCCAGCAGCGGACTTTTTACCCAGTACTTC
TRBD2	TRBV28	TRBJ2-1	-	CASSLSRGLDYNEQFF	TGTGCCAGCAGTTTATCGCGGGGACTAGATTACAATGAGCAGTTCTTC
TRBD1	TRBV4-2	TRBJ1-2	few	CASSQDPGQPYGYTF	TGTGCCAGCAGCCAAGATCCGGGACAGCCCTATGGCTACACCTTC
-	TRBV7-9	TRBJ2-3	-	CASSITSRTKEITDTQYF	TGTGCCAGCAGCATCACCTCTCGGACAAAAGAAATCACAGATACGCAGTATTTT
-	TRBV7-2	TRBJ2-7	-	CASSPPSSYEQYF	TGTGCCAGCAGCCCCCCTAGCTCCTACGAGCAGTACTTC
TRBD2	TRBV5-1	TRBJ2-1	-	CASSIHLAGGKDNEQFF	TGCGCCAGCAGCATACACCTAGCGGGGGGGAAGGACAATGAGCAGTTCTTC
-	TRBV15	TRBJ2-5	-	CATKEAGGYQETQYF	TGTGCCACCAAGGAGGCAGGGGGGTACCAAGAGACCCAGTACTTC
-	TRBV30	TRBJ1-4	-	CAWSLRGGNEKLFF	TGTGCCTGGAGTCTAAGGGGAGGTAATGAAAAACTGTTTTTT
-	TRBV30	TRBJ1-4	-	CAWSVYNEKLFF	TGTGCCTGGAGTGTTTATAATGAAAAACTGTTTTTT
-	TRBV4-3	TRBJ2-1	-	CASSQVGYSYNEQFF	TGCGCCAGCAGCCAAGTGGGGTACTCCTACAATGAGCAGTTCTTC
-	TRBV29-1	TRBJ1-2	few	CSVESTGNYGYTF	TGCAGCGTCGAATCAACAGGGAACTATGGCTACACCTTC
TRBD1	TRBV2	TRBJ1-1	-	CASAYTGDTEAFF	TGTGCCAGCGCCTATACAGGGGACACTGAAGCTTTCTTT
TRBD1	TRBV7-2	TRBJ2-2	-	CASSRRDSITGELFF	TGTGCCAGCAGTCGCCGGGACAGCATCACCGGGGAGCTGTTTTTT
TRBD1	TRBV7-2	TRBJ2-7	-	CASSLVGDRADEQYF	TGTGCCAGCAGCTTAGTTGGTGACAGGGCCGACGAGCAGTACTTC
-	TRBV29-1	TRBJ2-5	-	CSVGTRLSETQYF	TGCAGCGTCGGGACCCGATTGTCAGAGACCCAGTACTTC
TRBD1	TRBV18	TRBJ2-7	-	CASFHGQGAGEQYF	TGTGCCAGCTTTCACGGCCAGGGGGCCGGGGAGCAGTACTTC
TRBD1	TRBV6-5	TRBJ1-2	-	CASSSETGFGYTF	TGTGCCAGCAGTTCAGAGACAGGGTTTGGCTACACCTTC
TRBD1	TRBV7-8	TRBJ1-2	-	CASSLDRGGYGYTF	TGTGCCAGCAGCTTAGACAGGGGAGGCTATGGCTACACCTTC
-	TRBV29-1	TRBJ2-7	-	CSVALTGTASYEQYF	TGCAGCGTTGCCCTCACCGGGACGGCGTCCTACGAGCAGTACTTC
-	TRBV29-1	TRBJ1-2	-	CSVEEGGGGYTF	TGCAGCGTTGAGGAGGGGGGAGGCGGCTACACCTTC
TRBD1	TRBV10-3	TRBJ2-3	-	CAISAGTGYTDTQYF	TGTGCCATCAGCGCCGGGACAGGGTATACAGATACGCAGTATTTT
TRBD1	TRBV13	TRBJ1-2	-	CASSSARGLRGYTF	TGTGCCAGCAGCTCGGCCAGGGGGCTCCGCGGCTACACCTTC
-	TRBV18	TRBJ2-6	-	CASSEQGSSGANVLTF	TGTGCCAGCTCCGAACAGGGTAGCTCTGGGGCCAACGTCCTGACTTTC